This TCR beta chain is drawn from a study of cytomegalovirus exposure and HLA in healthy donors. Overall study: A data release that came early held roughly 80 million unique TCRs from HLA-typed donors.

This CDR3 is 13 amino acids long. Trimming cost V 1 base and J 7 bases; bases outside gene matches: 3. Germline V CDR1 and CDR2: SGHTA, FQGNSA. Amplification used 60 Vbeta primers and 13 Jbeta primers. Method: immunoSEQ multiplex PCR; TCRdb's copy keeps in-frame clones and lacks some. The data contain 90,000 to 120,000 clones, approximately 76% of them singletons. Study conclusions and caveats: Later analysis associated a missense DCLRE1C variant with TCR beta V- and J-gene trimming. In a later analysis, HLA-C alleles had the fewest associated TCRs, DRB1 alleles the most.

Regarding this clone: Antigen specificity is unknown.

At sampling all donors were nominally healthy, likely with unrecorded immune exposures. The chain couples TRBV7-2 to TRBJ1-1, with TRBD1 matching 7 bases. Material: PBMCs. This TCR derives from a man aged 18 to 35 in good health and CMV-seronegative. In nucleotides, the CDR3 is TGTGCCAGCAGCTTAGACAGGGGATTTGAAGCTTTCTTT. Translation: CASSLDRGFEAFF.